This T cell receptor beta chain was documented in a study of control samples from healthy donors and cancer patients. Per germline, CDR1 GTSNPN and CDR2 SVGIG (reference sequence). The CDR3 consists of 12 residues. V was trimmed by 5 bases and J by 4 bases, leaving 9 bases between them. Assay: immunoSEQ multiplex PCR; the TCRdb copy retains only in-frame clones and omits some. Among about 140,000 clones listed, around nine tenths were seen once. This sequence joins TRBV30 and TRBJ1-5, with D hard to call. The sample consisted of blood. This sequence was found in a woman aged 25 to 45 in good health. CDR3 in DNA: TGTGCCTGGCAAATAGGAAATCAGCCCCAGCATTTT. Its protein product is CAWQIGNQPQHF.